This is a list of T cell receptor beta chains from one sample in a study of blood T cell repertoires in COVID-19. TCRdb's copy holds only in-frame clones and misses some; the assay was immunoSEQ multiplex PCR. The table has approximately 22,000 clones, under 95% seen once. The sequenced material came from peripheral blood. Receptors were obtained from a man between 70 and 80 years old with active COVID-19. Each CDR3 is given with its conserved first and last residue. Each record gives: J gene, V gene, D gene, CDR3 protein. D genes are given only for firm matches.

J gene: TRBJ2-6
V gene: TRBV5-1
D gene: TRBD2
CDR3 protein: CASSLAHGTSGVGANVLTF

J gene: TRBJ2-4
V gene: TRBV4-2
D gene: TRBD2
CDR3 protein: CASSAGGGLAGGGNIQYF

J gene: TRBJ2-2
V gene: TRBV6-2/TRBV6-3
D gene: TRBD2
CDR3 protein: CASSTRLAGPTGELFF

J gene: TRBJ2-5
V gene: TRBV5-6
D gene: TRBD2
CDR3 protein: CASRWWSGGVQETQYF

J gene: TRBJ2-3
V gene: TRBV5-1
D gene: TRBD2
CDR3 protein: CASRPPTAGGADTQYF

J gene: TRBJ2-2
V gene: TRBV11-1
D gene: .
CDR3 protein: CASSPLLNTGELFF

J gene: TRBJ2-5
V gene: TRBV7-3
D gene: TRBD2
CDR3 protein: CASSLTSGGGETQYF

J gene: TRBJ2-2
V gene: TRBV7-3
D gene: TRBD2
CDR3 protein: CASSPQLAGVGELFF

J gene: TRBJ1-5
V gene: TRBV4-3
D gene: TRBD1
CDR3 protein: CASSRARGQPQHF

J gene: TRBJ2-1
V gene: TRBV5-5
D gene: .
CDR3 protein: CASSLSLAPYNEQFF

J gene: TRBJ2-7
V gene: TRBV9
D gene: .
CDR3 protein: CASSGFSGGIHEQYF

J gene: TRBJ2-7
V gene: TRBV5-6
D gene: TRBD2
CDR3 protein: CASSLGAGVGYEQYF

J gene: TRBJ1-6
V gene: TRBV28
D gene: .
CDR3 protein: CASTLIAHHNSPLHF

J gene: TRBJ2-5
V gene: TRBV2
D gene: TRBD2
CDR3 protein: CASSPSGSRFLYQETQYF

J gene: TRBJ2-5
V gene: TRBV19
D gene: TRBD1
CDR3 protein: CASSHRGGETQYF

J gene: TRBJ1-1
V gene: TRBV6-5
D gene: TRBD1
CDR3 protein: CASSMRQGRTEAFF

J gene: TRBJ2-5
V gene: TRBV7-9
D gene: .
CDR3 protein: CASSSLSARGGQETQYF

J gene: TRBJ1-4
V gene: TRBV28
D gene: .
CDR3 protein: CASSRRATNEKLFF

J gene: TRBJ2-7
V gene: TRBV2
D gene: .
CDR3 protein: CASSELLQSYEQYF

J gene: TRBJ1-4
V gene: TRBV6-5
D gene: .
CDR3 protein: CASRYSGATNEKLFF

J gene: TRBJ1-1
V gene: TRBV29-1
D gene: TRBD1
CDR3 protein: CSVGQGWNTEAFF

J gene: TRBJ1-5
V gene: TRBV12-3/TRBV12-4
D gene: .
CDR3 protein: CASRGGLNQPQHF

J gene: TRBJ2-7
V gene: TRBV3-1/TRBV3-2
D gene: .
CDR3 protein: CASSPNTYEQYF

J gene: TRBJ1-3
V gene: TRBV5-8
D gene: .
CDR3 protein: CASSLAGFSGNTIYF

J gene: TRBJ2-3
V gene: TRBV7-3
D gene: .
CDR3 protein: CASSLKGGDTQYF

J gene: TRBJ2-7
V gene: TRBV11-2
D gene: TRBD1
CDR3 protein: CASSLERTGLEQYF

J gene: TRBJ1-5
V gene: TRBV19
D gene: .
CDR3 protein: CASRPRGGNNQPQHF

J gene: TRBJ2-5
V gene: TRBV29-1
D gene: TRBD1
CDR3 protein: CSVTGGIETQYF

J gene: TRBJ2-7
V gene: TRBV29-1
D gene: TRBD2
CDR3 protein: CSVGTSGRGYEQYF

J gene: TRBJ2-3
V gene: TRBV7-3
D gene: .
CDR3 protein: CASSLSADTQYF

J gene: TRBJ2-3
V gene: TRBV6-2/TRBV6-3
D gene: .
CDR3 protein: CASSRASVTDTQYF

J gene: TRBJ2-2
V gene: TRBV18
D gene: TRBD2
CDR3 protein: CASSPGGISGTGELFF

J gene: TRBJ2-7
V gene: TRBV30
D gene: TRBD1
CDR3 protein: CAWSRDRTSYEQYF

J gene: TRBJ2-5
V gene: TRBV7-2
D gene: TRBD2
CDR3 protein: CASSSQAGGYQETQYF

J gene: TRBJ2-3
V gene: TRBV4-1
D gene: .
CDR3 protein: CASRSVGAAAPPGTDTQYF

J gene: TRBJ1-1
V gene: TRBV6-5
D gene: TRBD1
CDR3 protein: CASSYSLGQGTSGAFF

J gene: TRBJ2-1
V gene: TRBV10-2
D gene: .
CDR3 protein: CASSPGPGENEQFF

J gene: TRBJ2-1
V gene: TRBV2
D gene: .
CDR3 protein: CASSGSGTMRQFF

J gene: TRBJ1-1
V gene: TRBV13
D gene: TRBD1
CDR3 protein: CASSQPGQGPTEAFF

J gene: TRBJ2-5
V gene: TRBV10-2
D gene: TRBD2
CDR3 protein: CASSGGGASGQETQYF

J gene: TRBJ2-7
V gene: TRBV6-1
D gene: .
CDR3 protein: CASSEAGAGVIVGQYF

J gene: TRBJ2-1
V gene: TRBV6-2/TRBV6-3
D gene: .
CDR3 protein: CASSTHGEQFF

J gene: TRBJ1-1
V gene: TRBV7-8
D gene: .
CDR3 protein: CASSIRGGPEAFF

J gene: TRBJ2-7
V gene: TRBV5-1
D gene: .
CDR3 protein: CASSLEGSYEQYF

J gene: TRBJ2-1
V gene: TRBV21-1
D gene: .
CDR3 protein: CASSKAEWGVYNEQFF

J gene: TRBJ2-3
V gene: TRBV5-1
D gene: TRBD1
CDR3 protein: CASRRDSSTDTQYF

J gene: TRBJ2-3
V gene: TRBV3-1/TRBV3-2
D gene: .
CDR3 protein: CASSQDLQSMTDTQYF